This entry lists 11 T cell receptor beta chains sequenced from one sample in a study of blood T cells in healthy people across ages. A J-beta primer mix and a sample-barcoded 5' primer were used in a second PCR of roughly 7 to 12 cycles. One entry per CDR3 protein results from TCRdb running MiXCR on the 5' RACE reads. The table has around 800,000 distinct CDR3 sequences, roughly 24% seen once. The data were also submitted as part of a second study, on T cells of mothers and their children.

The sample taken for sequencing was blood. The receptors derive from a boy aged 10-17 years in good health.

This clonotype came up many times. CDR3 bases: TGTGCCAGCAGCTTAGGGTCCACCGGGGAGCTGTTTTTT. It encodes CASSLGSTGELFF. V usage is TRBV11-2 and J usage is TRBJ2-2, with D unresolved. V lost 1 base to trimming and J lost 4 bases, with 4 bases between them. The V gene's germline CDR1 is SGHAT and CDR2 FQNNGV. CDR3 length: 13 amino acids.

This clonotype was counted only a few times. CDR3 sequence (DNA): TGTGCCAGCAGCTTGACAGGGCGAGGCTACACCTTC. Translation: CASSLTGRGYTF. The V gene is TRBV13, the J gene TRBJ1-2, with TRBD1 identical over 7 bases. With V trimmed by 3 bases and J by 8 bases, 3 bases remained unmatched. The CDR3 consists of 12 residues. CDR1 and CDR2 (germline): PRHDT, FYEKMQ (reference sequence).

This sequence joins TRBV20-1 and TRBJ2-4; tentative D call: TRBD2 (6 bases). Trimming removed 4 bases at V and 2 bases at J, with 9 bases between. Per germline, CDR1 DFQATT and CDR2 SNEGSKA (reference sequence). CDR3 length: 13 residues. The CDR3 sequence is CSAIRDSKNIQYF. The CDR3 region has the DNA TGCAGTGCTATTAGGGACTCCAAAAACATTCAGTACTTC.

The CDR3 nucleotides are TGTGCCAGCAGCTTGCACTCGGGTCGCGAGCAGTACTTC. It encodes CASSLHSGREQYF. V and J are TRBV5-5 and TRBJ2-5; no firm D call. The DNA end favors TRBJ2-7, so the J call may be wrong. The germline V gene has CDR1 SGHKS and CDR2 YYEKEE (reference sequence). The CDR3 is 13 amino acids.

The CDR3 is CASSQDIPQRQTTNEKLFF. As DNA, the CDR3 is TGTGCCAGCAGCCAAGATATACCCCAAAGGCAGACAACTAATGAAAAACTGTTTTTT. This chain connects TRBV3-1 to TRBJ1-4; D unclear. Trimming took off 0 bases at V and 0 bases at J, with 17 bases between the two ends. Germline CDR1 reads LGHDT; CDR2 reads YNNKEL (reference sequence). This CDR3 region has 19 residues.

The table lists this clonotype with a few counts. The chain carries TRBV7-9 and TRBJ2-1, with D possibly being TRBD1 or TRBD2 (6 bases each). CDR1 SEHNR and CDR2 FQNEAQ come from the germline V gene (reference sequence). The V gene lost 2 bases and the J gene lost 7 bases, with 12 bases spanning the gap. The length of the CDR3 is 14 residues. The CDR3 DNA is TGTGCCAGCAGCTTAACGGGGGCGAGGAATGAGCAGTTCTTC. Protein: CASSLTGARNEQFF.

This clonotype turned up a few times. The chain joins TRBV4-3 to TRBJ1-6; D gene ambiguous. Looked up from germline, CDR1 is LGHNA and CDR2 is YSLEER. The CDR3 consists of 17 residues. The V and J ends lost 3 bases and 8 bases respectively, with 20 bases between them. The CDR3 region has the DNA TGCGCCAGCAGCCACCGCATCTGGGGAGAGGGCGATTCACCCCTCCACTTT. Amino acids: CASSHRIWGEGDSPLHF.

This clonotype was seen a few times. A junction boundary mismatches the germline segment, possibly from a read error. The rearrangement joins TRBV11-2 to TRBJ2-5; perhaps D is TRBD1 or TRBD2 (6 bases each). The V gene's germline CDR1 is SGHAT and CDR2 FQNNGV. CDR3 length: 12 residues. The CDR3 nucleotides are TGTGCCAGCACCATGGACGGGGGCGACATGCACTTC. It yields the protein CASTMDGGDMHF.

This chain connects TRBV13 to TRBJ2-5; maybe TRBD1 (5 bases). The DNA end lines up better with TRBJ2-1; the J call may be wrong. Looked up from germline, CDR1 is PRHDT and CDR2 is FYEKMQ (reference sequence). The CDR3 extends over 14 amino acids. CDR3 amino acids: CASSLGTVYNEQFF. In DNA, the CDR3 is TGTGCCAGCAGCTTAGGGACAGTATACAATGAGCAGTTCTTC.

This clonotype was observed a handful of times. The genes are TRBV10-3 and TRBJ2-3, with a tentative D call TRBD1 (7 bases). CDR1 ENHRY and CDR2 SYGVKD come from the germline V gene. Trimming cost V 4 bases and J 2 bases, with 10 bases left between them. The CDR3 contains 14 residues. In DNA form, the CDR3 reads TGTGCCATCAGTGGCGGGACAGCCACAGATACGCAGTATTTT. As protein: CAISGGTATDTQYF.

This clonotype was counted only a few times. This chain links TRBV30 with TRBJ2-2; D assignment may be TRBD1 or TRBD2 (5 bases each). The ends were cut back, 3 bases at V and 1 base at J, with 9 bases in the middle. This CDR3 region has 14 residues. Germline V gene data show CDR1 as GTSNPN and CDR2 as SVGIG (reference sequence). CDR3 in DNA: TGTGCCTGGAGAGTGAGGGGGAACACCGGGGAGCTGTTTTTT. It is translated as CAWRVRGNTGELFF.